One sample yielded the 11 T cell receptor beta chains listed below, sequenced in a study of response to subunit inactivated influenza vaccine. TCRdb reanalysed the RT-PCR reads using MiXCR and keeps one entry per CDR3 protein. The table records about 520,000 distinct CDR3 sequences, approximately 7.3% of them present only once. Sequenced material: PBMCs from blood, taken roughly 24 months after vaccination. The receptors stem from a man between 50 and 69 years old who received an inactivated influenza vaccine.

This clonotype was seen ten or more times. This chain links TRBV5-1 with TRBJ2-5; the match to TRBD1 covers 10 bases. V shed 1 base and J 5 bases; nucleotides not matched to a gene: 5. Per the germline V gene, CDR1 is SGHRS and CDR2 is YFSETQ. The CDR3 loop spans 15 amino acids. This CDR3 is CASSLRTGGSETQYF. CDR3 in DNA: TGCGCCAGCAGCTTGCGGACAGGGGGTTCTGAGACCCAGTACTTC. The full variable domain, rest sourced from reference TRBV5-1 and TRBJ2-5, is KAGVTQTPRYLIKTRGQQVTLSCSPISGHRSVSWYQQTPGQGLQFLFEYFSETQRNKGNFPGRFSGRQFSNSRSEMNVSTLELGDSALYLCASSLRTGGSETQYFGPGTRLLVL.

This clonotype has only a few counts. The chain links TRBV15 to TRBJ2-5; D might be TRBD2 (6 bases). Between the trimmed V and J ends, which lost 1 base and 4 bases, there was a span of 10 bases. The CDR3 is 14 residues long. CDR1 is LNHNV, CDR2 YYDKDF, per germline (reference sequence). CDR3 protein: CATSRVGGIETQYF. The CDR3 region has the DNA TGTGCCACCAGCAGAGTGGGAGGTATAGAGACCCAGTACTTC.

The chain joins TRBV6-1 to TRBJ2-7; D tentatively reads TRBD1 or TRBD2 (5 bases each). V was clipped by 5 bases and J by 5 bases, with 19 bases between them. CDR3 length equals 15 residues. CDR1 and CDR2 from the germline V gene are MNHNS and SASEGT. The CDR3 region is CASSPLQGVKNEQYF. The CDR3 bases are TGTGCCAGCAGTCCACTTCAGGGAGTAAAAAACGAGCAGTACTTC.

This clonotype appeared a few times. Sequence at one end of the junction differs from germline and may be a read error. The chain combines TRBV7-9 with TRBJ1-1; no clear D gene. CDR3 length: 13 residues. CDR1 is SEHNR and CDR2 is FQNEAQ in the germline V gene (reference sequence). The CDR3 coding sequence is TGTGCCAGCAGCTTAGACCTGAACGCTGAAGCTTTCTTT. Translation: CASSLDLNAEAFF.

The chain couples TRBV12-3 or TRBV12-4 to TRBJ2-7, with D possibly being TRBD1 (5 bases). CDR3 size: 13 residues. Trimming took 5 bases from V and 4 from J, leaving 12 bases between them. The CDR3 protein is CASSHLGEYEQYF. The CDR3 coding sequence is TGTGCCAGCAGTCACCTAGGGGAATACGAGCAGTACTTC.

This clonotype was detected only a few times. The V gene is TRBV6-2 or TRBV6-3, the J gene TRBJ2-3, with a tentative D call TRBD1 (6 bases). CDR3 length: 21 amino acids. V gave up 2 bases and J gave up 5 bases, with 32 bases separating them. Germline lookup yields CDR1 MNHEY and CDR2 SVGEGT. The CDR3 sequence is CASSYQSVLYWGPFERDTQYF. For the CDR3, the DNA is TGTGCCAGCAGTTACCAGTCGGTCCTATATTGGGGGCCCTTCGAACGAGATACGCAGTATTTT.

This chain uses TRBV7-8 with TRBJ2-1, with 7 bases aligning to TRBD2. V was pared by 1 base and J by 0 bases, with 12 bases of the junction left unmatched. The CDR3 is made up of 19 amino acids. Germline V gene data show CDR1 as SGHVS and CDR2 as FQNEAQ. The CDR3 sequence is CASSLESVIAGYSYNEQFF. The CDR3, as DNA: TGTGCCAGCAGCTTAGAATCTGTAATAGCGGGCTACTCCTACAATGAGCAGTTCTTC.

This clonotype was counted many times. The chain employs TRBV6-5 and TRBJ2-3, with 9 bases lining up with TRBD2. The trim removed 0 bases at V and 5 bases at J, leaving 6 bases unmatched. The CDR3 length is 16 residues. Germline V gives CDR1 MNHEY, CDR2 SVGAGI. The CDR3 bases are TGTGCCAGCAGTTACTCCCTGGTAGCGGGAGAAGATACGCAGTATTTT. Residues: CASSYSLVAGEDTQYF.

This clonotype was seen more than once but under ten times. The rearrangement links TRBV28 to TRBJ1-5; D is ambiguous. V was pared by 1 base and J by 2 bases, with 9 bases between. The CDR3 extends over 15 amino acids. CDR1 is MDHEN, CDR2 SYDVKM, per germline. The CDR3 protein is CASSLSVVRNQPQHF. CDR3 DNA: TGTGCCAGCAGTTTATCAGTCGTTCGCAATCAGCCCCAGCATTTT.

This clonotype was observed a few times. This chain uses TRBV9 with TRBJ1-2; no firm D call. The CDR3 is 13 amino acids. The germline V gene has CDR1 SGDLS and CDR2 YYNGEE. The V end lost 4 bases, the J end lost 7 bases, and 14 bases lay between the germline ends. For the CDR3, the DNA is TGTGCCAGCAGCCTCGCCCACGGCAGTGGCTACACCTTC. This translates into CASSLAHGSGYTF.

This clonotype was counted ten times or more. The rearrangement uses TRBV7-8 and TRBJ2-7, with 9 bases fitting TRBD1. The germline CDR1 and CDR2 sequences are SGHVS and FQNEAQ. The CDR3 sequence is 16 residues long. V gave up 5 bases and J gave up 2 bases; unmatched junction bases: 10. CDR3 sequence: CASSRGFRDRAYEQYF. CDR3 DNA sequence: TGTGCCAGCAGCCGAGGTTTTCGGGACAGGGCCTACGAGCAGTACTTC.